Listed below are T cell receptor beta chains from one sample, sequenced in a study of T cell repertoires in cytomegalovirus infection. TCRdb recomputed calls from the reads with MiXCR, one row per CDR3 protein. The sample records roughly 760,000 distinct CDR3 sequences, about 40% being singletons. Source material: PBMCs. The receptors shown here come from a human donor in good health (CMV status not recorded). Some clones in this sample may be carry-over from other donors' samples. CDR3s include the opening cysteine and the closing phenylalanine or tryptophan. D genes are given only for firm matches. Not every row has a clone size; where given, it reads once, few, many or a size class.

J gene,V gene,clone size,CDR3 length,D gene,CDR3 DNA,CDR3 protein
TRBJ2-5,TRBV6-5,.,17,TRBD1,TGTGCCAGCAGTTTGTCTTTCGGGACAGGGGTGACGGAGACCCAGTACTTC,CASSLSFGTGVTETQYF
TRBJ2-1,TRBV2,.,11,.,TGTGCCAGCAGTGTTGTACGGGATAAGTTCTTC,CASSVVRDKFF
TRBJ1-3,TRBV11-2,.,18,.,TGTGCCAGCAGATTCCGCTTAGGACAGATGAACTCTGGAAACACCATATATTTT,CASRFRLGQMNSGNTIYF
TRBJ2-2,TRBV19,few,17,TRBD1,TGTGCCAGTAGTGCCCGACAGGGGGCATTGATCACCGGGGAGCTGTTTTTT,CASSARQGALITGELFF
TRBJ2-5,TRBV11-1,.,15,.,TGTGCCAGCAGCCCCCGGGACTTGGGCCCGGAGACCCAGTACTTC,CASSPRDLGPETQYF
TRBJ1-5,TRBV6-5,.,15,TRBD1,TGTGCCAGCAGTTACTCAGGGGGCGCATCCCAGCCCCAGCATTTT,CASSYSGGASQPQHF
TRBJ1-4,TRBV7-6,few,16,TRBD1,TGTGCCAGCAGCCCCGGACAGGGATGGGTTCGTGAAAAACTGTTTTTT,CASSPGQGWVREKLFF
TRBJ1-5,TRBV6-2/TRBV6-3,.,16,.,TGTGCCAGCAGTAAGCGACAGGACCTTAGCAATCAGCCCCAGCATTTT,CASSKRQDLSNQPQHF
TRBJ2-3,TRBV20-1,few,14,TRBD2,TGCAGTGCTCTCTTAGCGGGGGCCCGGGTTACGCAGTATTTT,CSALLAGARVTQYF
TRBJ1-5,TRBV12-3/TRBV12-4,.,14,.,TGTGCCAGCAGTGAGGGACTGGGCAATCAGCCCCAGCATTTT,CASSEGLGNQPQHF
TRBJ2-1,TRBV11-2,.,15,TRBD2,TGTGCCAGCAGCAGCGGGAGCCACTCCTACAATGAGCAGTTCTTC,CASSSGSHSYNEQFF
TRBJ1-5,TRBV27,once,13,.,TGTGCCCGCAGTTTAAGGTTCAATCAGCCCCAGCATTTT,CARSLRFNQPQHF
TRBJ2-1,TRBV25-1,few,16,TRBD1,TGTGCCAGCAGTGACTTACAGGGGGCGATAAAGAATGAGCAGTTCTTC,CASSDLQGAIKNEQFF
TRBJ1-1,TRBV3-1,.,13,.,TGTGCCAGCAGCCAAGATATAGGGTTTCAAGCTTTCTTT,CASSQDIGFQAFF
TRBJ1-2,TRBV28,few,12,.,TGTGGGGTTACAGGGACCAACTATGGCTACACCTTC,CGVTGTNYGYTF
TRBJ1-6,TRBV7-3,.,14,.,TGTGCCAGCAGCTTATCAAGGGATAATTCACCCCTCCACTTT,CASSLSRDNSPLHF
TRBJ2-1,TRBV7-9,.,16,TRBD2,TGTGCCAGCATCCTTGGACGACTAGCGGGAGTGGGGGAGCAGTTCTTC,CASILGRLAGVGEQFF
TRBJ1-5,TRBV19,few,15,.,TGTGCCAGTAGTATAGAGGGGGGGCAGGTTCAGCCCCAGCATTTT,CASSIEGGQVQPQHF
TRBJ1-1,TRBV6-2/TRBV6-3,once,14,.,TGTGCCAGCAGTTACTTGGCGACAACGGAAGAAGCTTTCTTT,CASSYLATTEEAFF
TRBJ2-2,TRBV20-1,.,14,.,TGCAGTGCTAGATCGGAGGGATGGGCCGGGGAGCTGTTTTTT,CSARSEGWAGELFF
TRBJ2-2,TRBV7-3,few,15,TRBD2,TGTGCCAGCAGACAAGGACTAGCGGACACCGGGGAGCTGTTTTTT,CASRQGLADTGELFF
TRBJ2-1,TRBV7-2,few,16,TRBD2,TGTGCCAGCAGCCTCCGACTAGCGACCTCCTACAATGAGCAGTTCTTC,CASSLRLATSYNEQFF
TRBJ2-2,TRBV5-6,few,15,.,TGTGCCAGCAGCTTGTTTGGACAGTACACCGGGGAGCTGTTTTTT,CASSLFGQYTGELFF
TRBJ1-5,TRBV20-1,.,15,.,TGCAGTGCTAGATCCGGGGGTACGGGAAATCAGCCCCAGCATTTT,CSARSGGTGNQPQHF
TRBJ2-3,TRBV7-2,.,16,TRBD2,TGTGCCAGCAGCTCGCAGCCAGCGGGAGGGGGGGATACGCAGTATTTT,CASSSQPAGGGDTQYF
TRBJ2-7,TRBV24-1,.,12,TRBD1,TGTGCCACCAGCGGGGACAGCTACGAGCAGTACTTC,CATSGDSYEQYF
TRBJ1-6,TRBV6-5,.,15,.,TGTGCCAGCAGTTACCTCGGGGACGAGAGGTCACCCCTCCACTTT,CASSYLGDERSPLHF
TRBJ2-3,TRBV29-1,few,15,TRBD1,TGCAGCGCCGCTTCTGGGCAGGGGGCTGCGAATACGCAGTATTTT,CSAASGQGAANTQYF
TRBJ2-3,TRBV28,once,14,.,TGTGCCAGCGGGGGCACTTCTAGCACAGATACGCAGTATTTT,CASGGTSSTDTQYF